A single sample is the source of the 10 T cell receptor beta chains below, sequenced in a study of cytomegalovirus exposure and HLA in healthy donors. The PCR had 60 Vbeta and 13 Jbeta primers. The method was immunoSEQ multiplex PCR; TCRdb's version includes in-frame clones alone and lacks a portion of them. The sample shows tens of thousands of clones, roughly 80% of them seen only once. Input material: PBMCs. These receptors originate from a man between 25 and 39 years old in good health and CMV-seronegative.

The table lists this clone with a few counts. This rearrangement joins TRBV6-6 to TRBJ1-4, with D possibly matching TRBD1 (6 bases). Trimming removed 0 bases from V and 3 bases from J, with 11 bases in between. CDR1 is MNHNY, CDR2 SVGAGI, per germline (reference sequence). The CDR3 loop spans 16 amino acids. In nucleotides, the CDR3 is TGTGCCAGCAGTTACTCCCGGACAGCCTCTAATGAAAAACTGTTTTTT. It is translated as CASSYSRTASNEKLFF.

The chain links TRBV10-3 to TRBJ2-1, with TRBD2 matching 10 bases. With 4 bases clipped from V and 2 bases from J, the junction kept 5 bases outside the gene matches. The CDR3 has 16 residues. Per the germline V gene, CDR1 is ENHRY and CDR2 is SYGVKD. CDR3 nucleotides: TGTGCCATCAGTGGGCCTAGCGGGAGCCCCTACAATGAGCAGTTCTTC. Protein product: CAISGPSGSPYNEQFF.

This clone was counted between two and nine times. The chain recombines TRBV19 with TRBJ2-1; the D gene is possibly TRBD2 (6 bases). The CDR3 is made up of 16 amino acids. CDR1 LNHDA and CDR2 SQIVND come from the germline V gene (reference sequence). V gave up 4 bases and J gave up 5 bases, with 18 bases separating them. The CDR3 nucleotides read TGTGCCAGTAGTAGCACCGGGACTTCGAAACACAATGAGCAGTTCTTC. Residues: CASSSTGTSKHNEQFF.

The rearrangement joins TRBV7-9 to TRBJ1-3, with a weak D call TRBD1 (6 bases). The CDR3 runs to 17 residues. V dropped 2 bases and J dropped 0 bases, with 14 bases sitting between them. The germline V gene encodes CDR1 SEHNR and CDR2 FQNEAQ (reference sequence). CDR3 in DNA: TGTGCCAGCAGCTTATGGTCGACAGGCAACTCTGGAAACACCATATATTTT. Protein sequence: CASSLWSTGNSGNTIYF.

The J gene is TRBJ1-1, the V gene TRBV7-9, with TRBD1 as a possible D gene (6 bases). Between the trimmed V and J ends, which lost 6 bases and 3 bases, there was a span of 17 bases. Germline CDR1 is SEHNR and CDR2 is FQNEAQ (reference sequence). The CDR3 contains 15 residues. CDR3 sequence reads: CASSISVPGDTEAFF. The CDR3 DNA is TGTGCCAGCAGTATTTCCGTCCCAGGGGACACTGAAGCTTTCTTT.

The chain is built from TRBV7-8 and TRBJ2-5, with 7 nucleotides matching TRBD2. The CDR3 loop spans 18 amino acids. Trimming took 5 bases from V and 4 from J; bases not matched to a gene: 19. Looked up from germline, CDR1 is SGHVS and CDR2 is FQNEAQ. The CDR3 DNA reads TGTGCCAGCAGCCGGAGGGTGGCCAGCGGGGCCTCACGAGAGACCCAGTACTTC. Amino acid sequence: CASSRRVASGASRETQYF.

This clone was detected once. In DNA, the CDR3 is TGCGCCAGCAGCTTACAGGGTGCCACCTACGAGCAGTACTTC. It translates to CASSLQGATYEQYF. This sequence joins TRBV5-1 and TRBJ2-7, with a possible D match to TRBD1 (6 bases). Per germline, CDR1 SGHRS and CDR2 YFSETQ. The CDR3 length is 14 residues. Trimming took 2 bases from V and 2 from J, leaving 11 bases between them. The whole variable domain, filled in from reference TRBV5-1 and TRBJ2-7, reads KAGVTQTPRYLIKTRGQQVTLSCSPISGHRSVSWYQQTPGQGLQFLFEYFSETQRNKGNFPGRFSGRQFSNSRSEMNVSTLELGDSALYLCASSLQGATYEQYFGPGTRLTVT.

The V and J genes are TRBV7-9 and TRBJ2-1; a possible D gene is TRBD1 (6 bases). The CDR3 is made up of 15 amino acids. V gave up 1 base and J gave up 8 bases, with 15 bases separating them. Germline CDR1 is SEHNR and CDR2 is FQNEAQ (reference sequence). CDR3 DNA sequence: TGTGCCAGCAGCTTAGTTGGACAGCAATTCGATGAGCAGTTCTTC. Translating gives CASSLVGQQFDEQFF.

This CDR3 is CASSRAGGRTDTQYF. The CDR3 region has the DNA TGTGCCAGTAGTCGGGCGGGCGGGCGCACAGATACGCAGTATTTT. V gene TRBV19 combines with J gene TRBJ2-3, with TRBD2 as a possible D gene (5 bases). This CDR3 is 15 amino acids long. CDR1 is LNHDA and CDR2 is SQIVND in the germline V gene (reference sequence). Trimming took 5 bases from V and 1 from J, leaving 13 bases between them. Looking up the rest from reference TRBV19 and TRBJ2-3 gives the full variable domain: DGGITQSPKYLFRKEGQNVTLSCEQNLNHDAMYWYRQDPGQGLRLIYYSQIVNDFQKGDIAEGYSVSREKKESFPLTVTSAQKNPTAFYLCASSRAGGRTDTQYFGPGTRLTVL.

The CDR3 coding sequence is TGTGCCAGCAGCTTGTCTGGCTCGTCCTACGAGCAGTACTTC. Encoded protein: CASSLSGSSYEQYF. The gene calls are TRBV5-8 and TRBJ2-7; D is ambiguous. Trimming cost V 1 base and J 1 base, with 9 bases left between them. This CDR3 contains 14 residues. Germline CDR1 reads SGHTS; CDR2 reads YDEGEE.